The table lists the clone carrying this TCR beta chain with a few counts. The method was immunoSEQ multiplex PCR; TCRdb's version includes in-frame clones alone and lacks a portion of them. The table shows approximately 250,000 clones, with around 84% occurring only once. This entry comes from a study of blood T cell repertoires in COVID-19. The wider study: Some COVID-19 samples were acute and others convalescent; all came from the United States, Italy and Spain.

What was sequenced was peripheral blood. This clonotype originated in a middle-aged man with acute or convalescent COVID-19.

The CDR3 DNA follows: TGTGCCAGCAGCCCCATACGGTCCAACACTGAAGCTTTCTTT. Protein product: CASSPIRSNTEAFF. The chain couples TRBV7-9 to TRBJ1-1; D gene unclear. V was pared by 5 bases and J by 2 bases, with 12 bases between. CDR3 length: 14 amino acids. Germline V gives CDR1 SEHNR, CDR2 FQNEAQ (reference sequence).